This T cell receptor (beta chain) was recovered during a study of post-analysis software for immune sequencing data. This clonotype appeared a few times. Its antigen is not known. Each TCR beta cDNA library carried unique molecular identifiers. TCRdb independently ran MiXCR on the PCR reads; one entry per CDR3 protein. The data show 150,000 to 200,000 distinct CDR3 sequences, around 28% seen once. Whole-study results and caveats: The authors found that F measure strongly co-clustered same-batch samples. About five TRBV segments occurring more often in patients than controls included TRBV5-6, TRBV5-1 and TRBV20-1.

The germline gives CDR1 SNHLY, CDR2 FYNNEI. This CDR3 spans 14 amino acids. The source of this sequence is a girl under 18 with multiple sclerosis. V and J are TRBV2 and TRBJ2-1; D remains ambiguous. Sequenced material: blood. The CDR3 spells CGARRRIDYNEQFF. CDR3 in DNA: TGTGGAGCTCGCCGAAGGATAGATTACAATGAGCAGTTCTTC.